This entry describes one T cell receptor (beta chain). Antigen specificity is unknown. Because it lacks the conserved phenylalanine or tryptophan at the end, this CDR3 is likely a read error. The DNA is left out, because the CDR3 cannot be placed on it with certainty; the CDR3 is given as TCRdb lists it. 5'RACE with 10-nucleotide random UMIs generated the cDNA. TCRdb recomputed calls from the 5' RACE reads with MiXCR, one row per CDR3 protein. This sample carries about 44,000 distinct CDR3 sequences, 20% to 25% of them seen once, and the ten largest clones take less than 5%. With termini counted, the CDR3 has 8 amino acids. The germline CDR1 and CDR2 sequences are MNHNS and SASEGT. The sample is drawn from a study of neurological immune-mediated disorders. As for time point: technical triplicate 3. It was from 2 million PBMCs stored at -80 C that the unsorted libraries were obtained. Findings and caveats of the study: No expanded-clone CDR3 amino acid sequence recurred across subjects, suggesting private TCR-beta repertoires. Multiple sclerosis patients had less TCR clonal expansion than even healthy controls, unlike HTLV-1-associated myelopathy.

This receptor was obtained from a man in his sixties with HTLV-1-associated myelopathy (HAM/TSP). V and J are TRBV6-1 and TRBJ2-4; TRBD2 is the table's D call and was not checked against the DNA. The source material was PBMCs. CDR3 sequence: CASSGGED.